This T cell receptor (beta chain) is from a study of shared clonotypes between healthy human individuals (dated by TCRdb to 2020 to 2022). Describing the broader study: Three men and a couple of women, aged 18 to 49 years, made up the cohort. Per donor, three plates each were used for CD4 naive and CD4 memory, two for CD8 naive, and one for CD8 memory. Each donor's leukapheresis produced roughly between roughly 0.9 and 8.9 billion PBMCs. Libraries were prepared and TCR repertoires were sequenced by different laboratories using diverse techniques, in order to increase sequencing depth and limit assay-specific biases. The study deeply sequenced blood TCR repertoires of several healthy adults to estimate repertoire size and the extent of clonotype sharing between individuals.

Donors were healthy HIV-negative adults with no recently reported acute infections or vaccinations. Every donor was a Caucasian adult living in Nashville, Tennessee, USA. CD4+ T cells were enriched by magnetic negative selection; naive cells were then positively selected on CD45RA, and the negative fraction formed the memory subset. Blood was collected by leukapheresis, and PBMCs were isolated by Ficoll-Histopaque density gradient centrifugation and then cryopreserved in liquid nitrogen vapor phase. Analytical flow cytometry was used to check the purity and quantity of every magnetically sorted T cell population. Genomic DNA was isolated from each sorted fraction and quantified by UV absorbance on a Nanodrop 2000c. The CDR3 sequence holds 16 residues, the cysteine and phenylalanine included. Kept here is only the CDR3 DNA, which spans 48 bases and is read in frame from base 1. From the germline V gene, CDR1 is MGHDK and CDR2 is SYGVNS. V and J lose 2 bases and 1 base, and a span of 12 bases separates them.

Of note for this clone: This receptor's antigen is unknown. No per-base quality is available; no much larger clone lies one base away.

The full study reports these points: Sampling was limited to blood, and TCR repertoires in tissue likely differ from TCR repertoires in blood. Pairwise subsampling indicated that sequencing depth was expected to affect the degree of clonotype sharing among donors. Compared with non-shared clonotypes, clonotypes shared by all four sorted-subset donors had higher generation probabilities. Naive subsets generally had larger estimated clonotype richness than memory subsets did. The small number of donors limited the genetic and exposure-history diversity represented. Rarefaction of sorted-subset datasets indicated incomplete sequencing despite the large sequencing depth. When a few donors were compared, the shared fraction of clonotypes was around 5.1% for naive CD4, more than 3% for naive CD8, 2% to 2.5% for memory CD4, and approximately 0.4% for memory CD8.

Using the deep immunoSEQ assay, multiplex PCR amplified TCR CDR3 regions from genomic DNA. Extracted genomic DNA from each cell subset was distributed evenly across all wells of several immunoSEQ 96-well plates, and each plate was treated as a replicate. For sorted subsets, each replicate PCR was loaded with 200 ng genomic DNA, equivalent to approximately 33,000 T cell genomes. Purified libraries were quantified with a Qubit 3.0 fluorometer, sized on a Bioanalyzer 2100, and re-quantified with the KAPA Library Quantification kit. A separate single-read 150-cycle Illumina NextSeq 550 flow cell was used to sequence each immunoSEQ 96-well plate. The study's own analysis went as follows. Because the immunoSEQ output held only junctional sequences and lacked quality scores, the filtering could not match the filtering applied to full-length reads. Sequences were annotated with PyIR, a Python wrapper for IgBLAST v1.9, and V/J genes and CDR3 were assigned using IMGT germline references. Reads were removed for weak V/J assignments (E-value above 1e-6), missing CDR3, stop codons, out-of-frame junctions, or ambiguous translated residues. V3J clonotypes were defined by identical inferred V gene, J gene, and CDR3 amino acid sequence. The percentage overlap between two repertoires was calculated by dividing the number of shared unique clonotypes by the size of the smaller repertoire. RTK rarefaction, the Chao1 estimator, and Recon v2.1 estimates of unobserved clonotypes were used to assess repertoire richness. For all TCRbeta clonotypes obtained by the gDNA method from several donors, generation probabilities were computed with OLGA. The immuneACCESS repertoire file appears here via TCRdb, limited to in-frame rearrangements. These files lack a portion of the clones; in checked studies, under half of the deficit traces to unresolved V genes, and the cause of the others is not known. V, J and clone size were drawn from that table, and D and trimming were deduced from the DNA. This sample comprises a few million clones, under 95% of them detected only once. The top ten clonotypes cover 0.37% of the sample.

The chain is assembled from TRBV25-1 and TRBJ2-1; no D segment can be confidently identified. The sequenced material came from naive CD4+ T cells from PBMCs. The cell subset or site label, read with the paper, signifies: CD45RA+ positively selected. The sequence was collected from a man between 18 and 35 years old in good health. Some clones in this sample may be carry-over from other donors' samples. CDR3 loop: CASSERTLGSYNEQFF. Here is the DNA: TGTGCCAGCAGTGAACGGACCCTAGGATCCTACAATGAGCAGTTCTTC.